These T cell receptor beta chains were read from a single sample in a study of Graves' ophthalmopathy and Graves' hyperthyroidism. TCRdb reprocessed the multiplex PCR reads via MiXCR and lists one record per CDR3 protein. Of 600,000 to 700,000 distinct CDR3 sequences in the sample, approximately 39% were seen once. The source material was peripheral blood. These TCRs come from an adult man with Graves' ophthalmopathy. The CDR3 runs from the conserved cysteine through the conserved F or W. The D gene is left open where the match is weak. Clone size is given for some rows only: seen once, a few or many times, or a class if the clone is expanded.

v_gene,abundance,j_gene,d_gene,CDR3nt,CDR3aa
TRBV6-1,few,TRBJ2-7,TRBD1,TGTGCCAGCAGGTCCGGACAGGCCCTTGTCTACGAGCAGTACTTC,CASRSGQALVYEQYF
TRBV19,NA,TRBJ1-4,NA,TGTGCCAGTAGTATTAAGCAGGGAAGATCCGAAAAACTGTTTTTT,CASSIKQGRSEKLFF
TRBV25-1,NA,TRBJ2-5,NA,TGTGCCAGCAAGTCGGACACGCAAGAGACCCAGTACTTC,CASKSDTQETQYF
TRBV2,many,TRBJ2-5,NA,TGTGCCAGCAGTTACTCGAGACAAGAGACCCAGTACTTC,CASSYSRQETQYF
TRBV19,many,TRBJ2-5,TRBD1,TGTGCCAGTAGTATAAGGGGACAGGGGGCGCGAGAGACCCAGTACTTC,CASSIRGQGARETQYF
TRBV5-1,NA,TRBJ2-7,NA,TGCGCCAGCCCCTGCCCCTCCTACGAGCAGTACTTC,CASPCPSYEQYF
TRBV20-1,many,TRBJ2-7,NA,TGCAGTGCTAGCGGGAGAGTCTCCTACGAGCAGTACTTC,CSASGRVSYEQYF
TRBV2,NA,TRBJ2-3,TRBD1,TGTGCCAGCACCACAGGGGACAATCCTATAGATACGCAGTATTTT,CASTTGDNPIDTQYF
TRBV29-1,NA,TRBJ2-7,NA,TGCAGCGTTGCTCAGGGACGTGGTTACTCCTACGAGCAGTACTTC,CSVAQGRGYSYEQYF
TRBV29-1,NA,TRBJ2-7,TRBD2,TGCAGTGCTCCGACCCCCACTAGCGGGCGCTACGAGCAGTACTTC,CSAPTPTSGRYEQYF
TRBV6-1,few,TRBJ2-2,TRBD1,TGTGCCAGCAGGTGGACAGGGGGCGTGGGGGAGCTGTTTTTT,CASRWTGGVGELFF
TRBV19,few,TRBJ1-1,NA,TGTGCCAGTACAGGAGAATACATGAACACTGAAGCTTTCTTT,CASTGEYMNTEAFF
TRBV10-3,many,TRBJ2-7,TRBD1,TGTGCCATCTTTGGGACAGGGCTGGGCGAGCAGTACTTC,CAIFGTGLGEQYF
TRBV7-3,NA,TRBJ2-5,TRBD1,TGCGCCAGCAGCCAAGTCGGTTTCTCGGGCGGACAGGGTGGTTTTCTTGAGACCCAGTACTTC,CASSQVGFSGGQGGFLETQYF
TRBV25-1,NA,TRBJ1-4,NA,TGTGCCAGCAGTGAAGGGGGATACGCTTTAAAACTGTTTTTT,CASSEGGYALKLFF
TRBV19,few,TRBJ2-7,NA,TGTGCCAGTAGTATCCGGGGAATTACGTACGAGCAGTACTTC,CASSIRGITYEQYF
TRBV19,many,TRBJ1-5,NA,TGTGCCAGTAGTATGGGAGGGCAGAGCAATCAGCCCCAGCATTTT,CASSMGGQSNQPQHF
TRBV13,NA,TRBJ2-7,TRBD2,TGTGCCAGCAGCCATCAAGGGAGTACAGCGGGAGGACCCTACGAGCAGTACTTC,CASSHQGSTAGGPYEQYF
TRBV4-3,NA,TRBJ2-7,NA,TGCGCCAGCAGCCAAGATAAGCTTAGTAGCTCCTACGAGCAGTACTTC,CASSQDKLSSSYEQYF
TRBV11-2,many,TRBJ1-6,NA,TGTGCCAGCAGCCACACATCAGCGGGACCCTCTAATTCACCCCTCCACTTT,CASSHTSAGPSNSPLHF
TRBV7-9,NA,TRBJ2-3,NA,TGTGCCAGCAGCTTATCTGGCGGGGATAGCACAGATACGCAGTATTTT,CASSLSGGDSTDTQYF
TRBV2,NA,TRBJ2-1,TRBD2,TGTGCCAGCAGTCTTTATAGCGGGGATGAGCAGTTCTTC,CASSLYSGDEQFF
TRBV29-1,NA,TRBJ1-1,NA,TGCAGCGGACTGGGGACCACTGAAGCTTTCTTT,CSGLGTTEAFF
TRBV2,many,TRBJ1-5,NA,TGTGCCAGCAGTACTTTCAGGATGCCGACTAGCAATCAGCCCCAGCATTTT,CASSTFRMPTSNQPQHF